One sample yielded the 5 T cell receptor beta chains listed below, sequenced in a study of shared clonotypes between healthy human individuals. The data were produced by immunoSEQ multiplex PCR, yet TCRdb's version contains in-frame clones alone and is incomplete. The sample consists of some 2,000,000 clones, approximately 94% of them appearing once. Sequenced material: naive CD4+ T cells sorted from blood. Subset meaning: CD45RA+ positively selected. The source of these receptors is a man aged 18 to 30 in good health.

The V call is TRBV4-1, the J call TRBJ2-3; D not resolved. V lost 4 bases and J 0 bases, leaving 11 bases between the germline ends. Looked up from germline, CDR1 is MGHRA and CDR2 is YSYEKL. The CDR3 has 15 amino acids. In DNA form, the CDR3 reads TGCGCCAGCAGCCTCCCCTCTGTGAGCACAGATACGCAGTATTTT. As protein: CASSLPSVSTDTQYF.

The rearrangement links TRBV10-3 to TRBJ1-2; D is perhaps TRBD1 (5 bases). This CDR3 has 14 amino acids. The V and J ends lost 4 bases and 4 bases respectively, with 13 bases between them. Germline V gene data show CDR1 as ENHRY and CDR2 as SYGVKD. The CDR3 DNA reads TGTGCCATCAGTGGACAGCAGGGTGGCTATGGCTACACCTTC. Translated, it gives CAISGQQGGYGYTF.

This clone occurred once. V gene TRBV10-3 combines with J gene TRBJ1-2; TRBD1 matches at 7 bases. CDR1 and CDR2 from the germline V gene are ENHRY and SYGVKD. This CDR3 has 11 residues. J was trimmed by 12 bases and V by 3 bases; bases with no gene match: 4. DNA for the CDR3: TGTGCCATCAGTGAAGGACAGGCGAACACCTTC. As protein: CAISEGQANTF.

The chain combines TRBV29-1 with TRBJ1-1; D gene unclear. The V and J ends lost 8 bases and 0 bases respectively, with 16 bases between them. The CDR3 is made up of 14 amino acids. CDR1 and CDR2 (germline): SQVTM, ANQGSEA. The CDR3 protein is CSSKNGSMNTEAFF. CDR3 nucleotide sequence: TGCAGCTCTAAAAACGGTAGTATGAACACTGAAGCTTTCTTT.

The V and J genes are TRBV4-1 and TRBJ2-1; the D gene could be TRBD1 or TRBD2 (5 bases each). The CDR3 covers 15 residues. Between the trimmed V and J ends, which lost 0 bases and 8 bases, there was a span of 14 bases. Germline CDR1 and CDR2: MGHRA and YSYEKL. This chain's CDR3 is CASSQDGGKPHEQFF. The DNA of the CDR3 is TGCGCCAGCAGCCAAGATGGGGGTAAGCCCCATGAGCAGTTCTTC.